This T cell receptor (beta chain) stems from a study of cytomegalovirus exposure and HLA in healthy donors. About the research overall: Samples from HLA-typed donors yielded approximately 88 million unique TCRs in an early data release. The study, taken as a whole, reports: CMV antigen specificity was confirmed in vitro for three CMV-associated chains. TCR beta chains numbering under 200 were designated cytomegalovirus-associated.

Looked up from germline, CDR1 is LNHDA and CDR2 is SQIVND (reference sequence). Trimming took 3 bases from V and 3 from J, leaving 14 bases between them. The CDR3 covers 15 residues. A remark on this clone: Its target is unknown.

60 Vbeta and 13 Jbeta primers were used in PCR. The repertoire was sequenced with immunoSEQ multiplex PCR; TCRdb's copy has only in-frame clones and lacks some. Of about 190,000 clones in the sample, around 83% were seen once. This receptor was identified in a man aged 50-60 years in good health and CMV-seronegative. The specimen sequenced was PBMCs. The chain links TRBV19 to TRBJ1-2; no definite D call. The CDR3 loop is CASSIGPSSYYGYTF. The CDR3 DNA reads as TGTGCCAGTAGTATTGGGCCGTCTTCGTACTATGGCTACACCTTC.